The 9 T cell receptor beta chains listed next were all sequenced from one sample in a study of glioma-infiltrating T cells after dendritic cell vaccination. Specified time point: after dendritic cell vaccination, including at tumor progression/relapse. Sequencing was performed with immunoSEQ multiplex PCR; in TCRdb, only in-frame clones are kept and a portion is missing. The sample gives some 91,000 clones, over 75% of which show up once; roughly 2.1% is in the top ten. Source: blood, taken after dendritic cell vaccination. The source is a human donor with glioblastoma.

V is TRBV29-1 and J is TRBJ1-2, with 12 positions matching TRBD1. The J segment lost 4 bases and the V segment lost 7 bases, leaving 4 bases of the junction unmatched. CDR1 is SQVTM and CDR2 is ANQGSEA in the germline V gene. CDR3 length: 13 residues. CDR3 region: CSDRGQGAYGYTF. CDR3 nucleotide sequence: TGCAGCGACCGGGGACAGGGGGCCTATGGCTACACCTTC. Together with reference TRBV29-1 and TRBJ1-2, the CDR3 gives the full variable domain: SAVISQKPSRDICQRGTSLTIQCQVDSQVTMMFWYRQQPGQSLTLIATANQGSEATYESGFVIDKFPISRPNLTFSTLTVSNMSPEDSSIYLCSDRGQGAYGYTFGSGTRLTVV.

This clone was seen a handful of times. The V call is TRBV10-2, the J call TRBJ1-1, with D perhaps matching TRBD1 (6 bases). Germline lookup yields CDR1 WSHSY and CDR2 SAAADI. V was pared by 6 bases and J by 2 bases, with 13 bases between. CDR3 length equals 14 residues. Here the CDR3 reads CASSDDRRNTEAFF. CDR3 coding DNA: TGCGCCAGCAGCGACGACAGGCGAAACACTGAAGCTTTCTTT.

The V gene is TRBV27, the J gene TRBJ1-5, with a tentative D call TRBD1 (5 bases). Germline V CDR1 and CDR2: MNHEY, SMNVEV (reference sequence). There are 17 residues in the CDR3. The germline V and J ends were trimmed by 6 bases and 0 bases, with 18 bases remaining between them. CDR3 residues: CASSARGWGSSNQPQHF. CDR3 nucleotides: TGTGCCAGCAGCGCCCGGGGGTGGGGGAGTAGCAATCAGCCCCAGCATTTT.

This clone was seen once. This chain links TRBV5-8 with TRBJ2-7, with a tentative D call TRBD1 (5 bases). V lost 2 bases and J 1 base, leaving 7 bases between the germline ends. CDR3 size: 13 residues. CDR1 is SGHTS, CDR2 YDEGEE, per germline. Here the CDR3 reads CASSFDRSYEQYV. The CDR3 nucleotides read TGTGCCAGCAGCTTCGACAGATCCTACGAGCAGTACGTC.

The V gene is TRBV5-8, the J gene TRBJ1-4; D ambiguous. The germline CDR1 and CDR2 sequences are SGHTS and YDEGEE. Trimming removed 5 bases from V and 6 bases from J, with 17 bases in between. The CDR3 is 15 amino acids. The CDR3 spells CASSRRGGYDEKLFF. The DNA of the CDR3 is TGTGCCAGCAGTAGGCGGGGAGGCTACGATGAAAAACTGTTTTTT.

The sample holds a few counts of this clone. The rearrangement joins TRBV27 to TRBJ1-2; TRBD1 agrees at 10 bases. V dropped 7 bases and J dropped 4; count of bases not matched to a gene: 9. This CDR3 has 15 amino acids. Germline V lookup: CDR1 MNHEY, CDR2 SMNVEV (reference sequence). For the CDR3, the DNA is TGTGCCAGCATGATGATCGGGACAGGGGTCTATGGCTACACCTTC. Translating it yields CASMMIGTGVYGYTF.

The chain links TRBV5-4 to TRBJ1-2; 9 bases fit TRBD1. Per the germline V gene, CDR1 is SGHNT and CDR2 is YYREEE (reference sequence). This CDR3 region has 15 residues. Trimming took 4 bases from V and 5 from J; bases not matched to a gene: 9. The CDR3 DNA sequence: TGTGCCAGCAGCACCCGGGACAGGGAGAAGTATGGCTACACCTTC. Translating gives CASSTRDREKYGYTF.

The CDR3 coding sequence is TGTGCCAGTACCCAAACATGGGAAGCTTTCTTT. This translates into CASTQTWEAFF. This rearrangement joins TRBV19 to TRBJ1-1; D gene uncertain. The CDR3 runs to 11 residues. Germline V CDR1 and CDR2: LNHDA, SQIVND (reference sequence). Trimming took off 7 bases at V and 8 bases at J, with 11 bases between the two ends.

The gene calls are TRBV5-1 and TRBJ2-7, with D tentatively TRBD2 (7 bases). Trimming shortened V by 5 bases and J by 1 base, and 13 bases separated the two germline ends. In germline, CDR1 is SGHRS, CDR2 YFSETQ. The CDR3 loop spans 14 amino acids. CDR3 in amino acids: CASSWGGGSYEQYF. The CDR3, as DNA: TGCGCCAGCAGTTGGGGAGGGGGATCCTACGAGCAGTACTTC. The variable domain in full, completed from reference TRBV5-1 and TRBJ2-7, reads KAGVTQTPRYLIKTRGQQVTLSCSPISGHRSVSWYQQTPGQGLQFLFEYFSETQRNKGNFPGRFSGRQFSNSRSEMNVSTLELGDSALYLCASSWGGGSYEQYFGPGTRLTVT.